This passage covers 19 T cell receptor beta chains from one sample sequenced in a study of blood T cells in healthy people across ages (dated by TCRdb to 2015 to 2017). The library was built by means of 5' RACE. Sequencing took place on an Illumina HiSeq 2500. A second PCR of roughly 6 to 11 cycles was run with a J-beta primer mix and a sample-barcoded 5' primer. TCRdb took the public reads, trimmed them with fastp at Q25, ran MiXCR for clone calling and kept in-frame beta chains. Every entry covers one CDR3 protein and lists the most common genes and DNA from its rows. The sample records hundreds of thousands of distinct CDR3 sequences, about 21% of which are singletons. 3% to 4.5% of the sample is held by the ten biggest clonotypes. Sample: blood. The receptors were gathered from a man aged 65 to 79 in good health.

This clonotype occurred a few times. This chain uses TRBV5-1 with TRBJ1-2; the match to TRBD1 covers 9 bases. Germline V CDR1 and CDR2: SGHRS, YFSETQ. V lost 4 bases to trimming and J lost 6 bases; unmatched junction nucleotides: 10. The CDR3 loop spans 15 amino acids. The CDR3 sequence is CASSGRTGDKNGYTF. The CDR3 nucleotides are TGCGCCAGCAGCGGAAGGACAGGGGACAAGAATGGCTACACCTTC. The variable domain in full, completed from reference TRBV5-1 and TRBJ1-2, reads KAGVTQTPRYLIKTRGQQVTLSCSPISGHRSVSWYQQTPGQGLQFLFEYFSETQRNKGNFPGRFSGRQFSNSRSEMNVSTLELGDSALYLCASSGRTGDKNGYTFGSGTRLTVV.

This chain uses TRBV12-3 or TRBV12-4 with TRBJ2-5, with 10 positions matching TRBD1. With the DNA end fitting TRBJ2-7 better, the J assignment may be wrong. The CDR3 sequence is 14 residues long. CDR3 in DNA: TGTGCCAGCAGACCTCGGACAGGGGGAAACGAGCAGTACTTC. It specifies CASRPRTGGNEQYF.

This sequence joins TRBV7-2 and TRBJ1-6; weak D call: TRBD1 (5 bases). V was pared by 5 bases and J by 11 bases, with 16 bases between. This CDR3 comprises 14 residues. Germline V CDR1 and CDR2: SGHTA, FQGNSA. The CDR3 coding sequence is TGTGCCAGCAGCCCCACCTCCCAGGGCGCACCCCTCCACTTT. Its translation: CASSPTSQGAPLHF.

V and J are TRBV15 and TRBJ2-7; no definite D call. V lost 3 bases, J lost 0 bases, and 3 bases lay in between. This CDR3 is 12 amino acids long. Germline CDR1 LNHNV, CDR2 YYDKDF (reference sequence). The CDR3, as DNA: TGTGCCACCAGCAGTGACTCCTACGAGCAGTACTTC. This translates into CATSSDSYEQYF.

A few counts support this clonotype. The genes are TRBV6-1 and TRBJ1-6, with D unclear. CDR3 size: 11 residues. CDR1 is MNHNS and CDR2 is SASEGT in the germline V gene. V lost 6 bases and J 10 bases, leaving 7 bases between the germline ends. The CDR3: CASSGGSPLHF. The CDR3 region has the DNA TGTGCCAGCAGCGGAGGGTCACCCCTCCACTTT.

CDR3 sequence: CASSLGRIGNEQFF. In nucleotides, the CDR3 is TGTGCCAGCAGCTTGGGGAGAATCGGGAATGAGCAGTTCTTC. This sequence joins TRBV7-3 and TRBJ2-5, with a possible D match to TRBD2 (5 bases). The end of the DNA is better explained by TRBJ2-1, so the J call may be wrong. The CDR3 is 14 residues long. Germline V gene data show CDR1 as SGHTA and CDR2 as FQGTGA.

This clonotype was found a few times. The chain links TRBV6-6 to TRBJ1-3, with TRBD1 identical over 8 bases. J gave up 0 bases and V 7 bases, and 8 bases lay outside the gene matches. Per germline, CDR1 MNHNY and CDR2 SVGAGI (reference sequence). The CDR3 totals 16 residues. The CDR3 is CASKKGQGNSGNTIYF. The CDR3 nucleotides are TGTGCCAGCAAGAAAGGACAGGGAAACTCTGGAAACACCATATATTTT.

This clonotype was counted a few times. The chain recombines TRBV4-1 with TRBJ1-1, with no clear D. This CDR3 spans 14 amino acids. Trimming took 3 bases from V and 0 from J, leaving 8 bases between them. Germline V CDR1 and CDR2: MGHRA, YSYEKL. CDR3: CASSHGAMNTEAFF. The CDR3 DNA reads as TGCGCCAGCAGCCACGGAGCTATGAACACTGAAGCTTTCTTT.

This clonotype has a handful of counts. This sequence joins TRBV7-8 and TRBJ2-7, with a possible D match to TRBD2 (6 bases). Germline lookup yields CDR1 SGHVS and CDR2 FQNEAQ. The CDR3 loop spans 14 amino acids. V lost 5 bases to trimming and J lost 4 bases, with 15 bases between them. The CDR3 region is CASSRGTDPYEQYF. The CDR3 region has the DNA TGTGCCAGCAGCCGAGGGACTGATCCTTACGAGCAGTACTTC.

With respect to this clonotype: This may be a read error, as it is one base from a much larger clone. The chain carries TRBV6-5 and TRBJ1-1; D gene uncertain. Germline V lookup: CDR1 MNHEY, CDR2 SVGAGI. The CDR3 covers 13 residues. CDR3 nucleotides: TGTGCCCGCAGTTATTTGTTTGGCAGGGAAGCTTTCTTT. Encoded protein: CARSYLFGREAFF.

The CDR3 coding sequence is TGTGCCAGCAGCCTGACTAGTTCTGGGGCCCAGTACTTC. Translated, it gives CASSLTSSGAQYF. V and J are TRBV4-2 and TRBJ2-5; a possible D gene is TRBD2 (6 bases). Germline CDR1 and CDR2: LGHNA and YNFKEQ. The ends were cut back, 4 bases at V and 9 bases at J, with 15 bases in the middle. The CDR3 is made up of 13 amino acids.

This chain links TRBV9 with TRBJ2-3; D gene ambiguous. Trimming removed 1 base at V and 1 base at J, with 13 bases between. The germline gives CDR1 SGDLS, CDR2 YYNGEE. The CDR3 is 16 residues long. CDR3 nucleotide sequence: TGTGCCAGCAGCGTATCTGGCCGCACGTGCACAGATACGCAGTATTTT. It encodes CASSVSGRTCTDTQYF.

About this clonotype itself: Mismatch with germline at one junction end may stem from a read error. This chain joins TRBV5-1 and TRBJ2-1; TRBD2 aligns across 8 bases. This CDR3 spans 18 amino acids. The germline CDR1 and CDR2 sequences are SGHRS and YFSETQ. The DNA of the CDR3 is TGCGTCAGCAGCTGGAGTACTAGCGGAGGGAGCTCCTACAATGAGCAGTTCTTC. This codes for CVSSWSTSGGSSYNEQFF. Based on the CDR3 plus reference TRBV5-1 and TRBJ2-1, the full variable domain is KAGVTQTPRYLIKTRGQQVTLSCSPISGHRSVSWYQQTPGQGLQFLFEYFSETQRNKGNFPGRFSGRQFSNSRSEMNVSTLELGDSALYLCVSSWSTSGGSSYNEQFFGPGTRLTVL.

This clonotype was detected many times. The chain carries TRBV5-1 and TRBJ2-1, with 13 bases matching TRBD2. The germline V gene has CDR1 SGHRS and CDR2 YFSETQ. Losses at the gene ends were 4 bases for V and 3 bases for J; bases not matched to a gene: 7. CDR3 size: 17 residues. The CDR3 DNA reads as TGCGCCAGCAGCACTGGGACTAGCGGGGCCTTCTACAATGAGCAGTTCTTC. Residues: CASSTGTSGAFYNEQFF.

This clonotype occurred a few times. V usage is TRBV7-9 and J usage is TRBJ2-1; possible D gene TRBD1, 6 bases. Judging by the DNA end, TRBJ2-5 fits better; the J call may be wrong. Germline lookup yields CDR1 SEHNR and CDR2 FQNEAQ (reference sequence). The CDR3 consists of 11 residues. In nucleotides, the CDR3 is TGTGCCAGCAGCCCCGGGACACCCCAGTACTTC. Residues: CASSPGTPQYF.

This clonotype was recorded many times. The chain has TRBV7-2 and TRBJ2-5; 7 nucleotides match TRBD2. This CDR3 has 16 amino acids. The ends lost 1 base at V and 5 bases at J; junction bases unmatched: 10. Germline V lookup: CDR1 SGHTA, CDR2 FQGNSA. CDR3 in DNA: TGTGCCAGCAGCTTAGTCGTGTCAGCGGGACGGGAGACCCAGTACTTC. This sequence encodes CASSLVVSAGRETQYF.

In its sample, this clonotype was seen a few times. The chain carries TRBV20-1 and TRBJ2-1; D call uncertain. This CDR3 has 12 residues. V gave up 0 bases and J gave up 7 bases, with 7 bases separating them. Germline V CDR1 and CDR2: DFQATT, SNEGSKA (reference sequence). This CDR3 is CSARDRENEQFF. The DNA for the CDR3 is TGCAGTGCTAGAGATCGAGAAAATGAGCAGTTCTTC.

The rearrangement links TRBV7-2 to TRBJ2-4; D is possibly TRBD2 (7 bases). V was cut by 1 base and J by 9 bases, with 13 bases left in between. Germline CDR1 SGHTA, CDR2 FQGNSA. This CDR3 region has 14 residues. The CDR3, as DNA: TGTGCCAGCAGCTTAGAACAGGGAGGGGGCATTCAGTACTTC. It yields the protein CASSLEQGGGIQYF.

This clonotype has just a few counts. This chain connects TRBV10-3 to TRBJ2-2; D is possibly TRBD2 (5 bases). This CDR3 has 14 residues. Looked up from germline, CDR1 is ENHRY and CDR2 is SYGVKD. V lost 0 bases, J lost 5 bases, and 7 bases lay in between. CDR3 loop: CAISESGGTGELFF. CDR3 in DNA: TGTGCCATCAGTGAGTCAGGAGGAACCGGGGAGCTGTTTTTT.